Listed below are T cell receptor beta chains from one sample, sequenced in a study of naive and memory T cell subsets. A single record per CDR3 protein comes from TCRdb applying MiXCR to the UMI-ligation and nested PCR reads. The repertoire holds about 120,000 distinct CDR3 sequences, with about 36% as singletons. Sequenced: central memory CD4+ T cells from blood. These receptors were taken from a human donor in good health. CDR3s include the opening cysteine and the closing phenylalanine or tryptophan. Each record gives: clone size, J gene, V gene, D gene, CDR3 protein, CDR3 DNA. A D gene is named only where the DNA matches it firmly. Size is stated for part of the rows, as once, few or many counts, or as a class when the clone is expanded.

>few|TRBJ2-7|TRBV7-2|.
CASSLRSPSYEQYF
TGTGCCAGCAGCTTACGCTCACCCTCCTACGAGCAGTACTTC
>.|TRBJ2-7|TRBV6-2/TRBV6-3|.
CASSRRGSYEQYF
TGTGCCAGCAGTCGGAGGGGATCATACGAGCAGTACTTC
>.|TRBJ2-7|TRBV4-3|TRBD1
CASSQVGGGQGIHEQYF
TGCGCCAGCAGCCAAGTTGGCGGTGGACAGGGGATCCACGAGCAGTACTTC
>few|TRBJ1-2|TRBV20-1|TRBD1
CSAAKTGTGGAGGYTF
TGCAGTGCTGCTAAAACCGGGACAGGGGGCGCGGGTGGCTACACCTTC
>once|TRBJ2-1|TRBV27|TRBD2
CASSFSSGRTYSYNEQFF
TGTGCCAGCAGTTTTAGCAGCGGGAGGACGTACTCCTACAATGAGCAGTTCTTC
>.|TRBJ2-7|TRBV6-6|.
CASSYGHSYEQYF
TGTGCCAGCAGTTACGGACACTCCTACGAGCAGTACTTC
>.|TRBJ1-1|TRBV30|TRBD1
CACSPVRGTGGNEAFF
TGTGCCTGCTCACCCGTTCGGGGGACAGGGGGTAATGAAGCTTTCTTT
>few|TRBJ2-1|TRBV28|TRBD1
CASRTSGQGDNEQFF
TGTGCCAGCAGAACCAGCGGACAGGGGGACAATGAGCAGTTCTTC
>.|TRBJ2-7|TRBV30|.
CAWTGSGNF
TGTGCCTGGACGGGTTCGGGGAACTTC
>once|TRBJ2-7|TRBV20-1|TRBD1
CSAGDRDPYEQYF
TGCAGTGCTGGAGACAGGGACCCCTACGAGCAGTACTTC
>.|TRBJ1-1|TRBV10-3|TRBD1
CAITPGQVGTEAFF
TGTGCCATCACCCCGGGACAGGTCGGCACTGAAGCTTTCTTT
>.|TRBJ2-1|TRBV11-3|TRBD2
CASSLGALAGGPGEQFF
TGTGCCAGCAGCTTAGGGGCACTAGCGGGAGGGCCCGGTGAGCAGTTCTTC
>few|TRBJ2-5|TRBV20-1|TRBD1
CSARVATGDQETQYF
TGCAGTGCTAGAGTTGCAACAGGGGATCAAGAGACCCAGTACTTC
>.|TRBJ2-5|TRBV20-1|.
CSAQSAQETQYF
TGCAGTGCCCAAAGCGCTCAAGAGACCCAGTACTTC
>.|TRBJ1-5|TRBV28|.
CASSLVYSSQPQHF
TGTGCCAGCAGTTTAGTCTACTCCAGTCAGCCCCAGCATTTT
>.|TRBJ2-7|TRBV6-6|.
CASVGDAYSYEQYF
TGTGCCAGTGTGGGTGACGCCTACTCCTACGAGCAGTACTTC
>few|TRBJ2-1|TRBV6-2/TRBV6-3|.
CASSYSGGSSRSAVFF
TGTGCCAGCAGTTACTCTGGGGGGAGCTCTCGTTCAGCGGTGTTCTTC
>.|TRBJ2-3|TRBV28|.
CASSLPSVDTQYF
TGTGCCAGCAGCCTTCCCTCGGTCGACACGCAGTATTTT
>many|TRBJ1-2|TRBV12-5|.
CASGGSTGYGYTF
TGTGCTAGTGGTGGATCCACAGGGTATGGCTACACCTTC
>few|TRBJ2-7|TRBV28|.
CALSTSYEQYF
TGTGCCCTAAGCACCTCCTACGAGCAGTACTTC
>few|TRBJ2-2|TRBV5-1|.
CASSLVLNTGELFF
TGCGCCAGCAGCTTGGTGCTCAACACCGGGGAGCTGTTTTTT
>few|TRBJ1-1|TRBV28|.
CASSPPIGDTEAFF
TGTGCCAGCAGTCCCCCCATCGGGGACACTGAAGCTTTCTTT
>few|TRBJ2-2|TRBV7-2|.
CASSPTGELFF
TGTGCCAGCAGTCCCACCGGGGAGCTGTTTTTT
>.|TRBJ1-4|TRBV7-9|TRBD1
CASSPTQGANEKLFF
TGTGCCAGCAGCCCAACACAGGGGGCCAATGAAAAACTGTTTTTT
>.|TRBJ1-3|TRBV12-3/TRBV12-4|.
CASTPGPNTIYF
TGTGCCAGCACCCCCGGCCCAAACACCATATATTTT
>many|TRBJ2-7|TRBV5-1|.
CASSLAGLLNYEQYF
TGCGCCAGCAGCTTGGCCGGCCTGTTAAACTACGAGCAGTACTTC
>few|TRBJ2-1|TRBV20-1|.
CSASRMGFDEQFF
TGCAGTGCCAGTCGGATGGGTTTCGATGAGCAGTTCTTC
>many|TRBJ2-3|TRBV28|.
CASSPRIIPDSSTDTQYF
TGTGCCAGCAGTCCCCGAATAATCCCGGACAGTAGCACAGATACGCAGTATTTT
>.|TRBJ1-3|TRBV20-1|.
CSAFGVASGNTIYF
TGCAGTGCCTTTGGGGTCGCCTCTGGAAACACCATATATTTT
>.|TRBJ2-5|TRBV7-9|TRBD2
CASSYGTSGRVSQETQYF
TGTGCCAGCAGTTACGGGACTAGCGGACGAGTCTCTCAAGAGACCCAGTACTTC
>.|TRBJ1-1|TRBV28|.
CASSFRGAGTEAFF
TGTGCCAGCAGTTTTCGGGGGGCGGGCACTGAAGCTTTCTTT
>.|TRBJ2-4|TRBV9|.
CASSVDWGGQNIQYF
TGTGCCAGCAGCGTAGATTGGGGGGGCCAAAACATTCAGTACTTC
>few|TRBJ1-2|TRBV18|.
CASSPPEGRVNYGYTF
TGTGCCAGCTCACCACCGGAGGGCAGGGTCAACTATGGCTACACCTTC
>.|TRBJ2-1|TRBV5-1|.
CASSSRGVSYNEQFF
TGCGCCAGCAGCTCCCGTGGGGTGTCCTACAATGAGCAGTTCTTC
>few|TRBJ2-5|TRBV7-9|TRBD2
CASSPGLAMVGETQYF
TGTGCCAGCAGCCCCGGACTAGCGATGGTCGGAGAGACCCAGTACTTC
>.|TRBJ2-1|TRBV28|TRBD2
CASSIPGTSVHEQFF
TGTGCCAGCAGTATCCCCGGGACTAGCGTCCATGAGCAGTTCTTC
>medium-sized|TRBJ2-3|TRBV11-3|.
CASSPRGDTQYF
TGTGCCAGCAGCCCCAGGGGAGATACGCAGTATTTT
>.|TRBJ2-1|TRBV11-2|.
CASSPPVGDEQFF
TGTGCCAGCAGCCCCCCCGTCGGGGATGAGCAGTTCTTC
>.|TRBJ2-3|TRBV7-6|.
CASSSWGSSPTQYF
TGTGCCAGCAGCTCTTGGGGGTCTAGTCCTACGCAGTATTTT